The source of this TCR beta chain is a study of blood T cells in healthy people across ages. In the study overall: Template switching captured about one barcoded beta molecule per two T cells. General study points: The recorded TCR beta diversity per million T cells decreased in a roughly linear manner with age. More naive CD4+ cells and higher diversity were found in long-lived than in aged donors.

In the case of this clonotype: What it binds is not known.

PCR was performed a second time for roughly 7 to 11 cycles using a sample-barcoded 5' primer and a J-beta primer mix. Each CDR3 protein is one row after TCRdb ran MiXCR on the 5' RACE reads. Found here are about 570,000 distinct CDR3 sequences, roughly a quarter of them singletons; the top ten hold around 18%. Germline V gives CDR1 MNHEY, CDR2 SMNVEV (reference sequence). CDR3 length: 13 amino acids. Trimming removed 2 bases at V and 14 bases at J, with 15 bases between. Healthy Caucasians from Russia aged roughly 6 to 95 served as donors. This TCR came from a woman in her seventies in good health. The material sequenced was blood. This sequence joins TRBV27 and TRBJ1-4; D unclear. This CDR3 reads CASSLRSDVRLFF. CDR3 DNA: TGTGCCAGCAGTTTACGGTCGGATGTACGGCTGTTTTTT.